Listed below are T cell receptor beta chains from one sample, sequenced in a study of neoadjuvant anti-PD-1 for oral cavity cancer. Repertoires were generated with immunoSEQ multiplex PCR, while TCRdb's copy carries only in-frame clones and drops some. The sample records more than 12,000 clones, roughly 64% being singletons. The source material was PBMCs, sampled before nivolumab (anti-PD-1) treatment. These receptors were collected from a person between 35 and 79 years old with oral cavity squamous cell carcinoma. Both conserved end residues are part of each CDR3. Each record gives: V gene, clone size, J gene, D gene, CDR3 DNA, CDR3 protein. D genes are given only for firm matches. The listing skips clone size in some rows; elsewhere it reads once, few, many or a size class.

TRBV7-3	NA	TRBJ2-1	TRBD2	TGTGCCAGCAGCTTAGTAGCGGGAGCGGCCTACAATGAGCAGTTCTTC	CASSLVAGAAYNEQFF
TRBV10-3	NA	TRBJ1-5	NA	TGTGCCACGGGTTGGGGGGAGGATCAGCCCCAGCATTTT	CATGWGEDQPQHF
TRBV6-1	NA	TRBJ1-1	NA	TGTGCCAGCAGTAAAACTGAAGCTTTCTTT	CASSKTEAFF
TRBV27	NA	TRBJ1-3	NA	TGTGCCAGCAGCCGGGACGGTGGCTCTGGAAACACCATATATTTT	CASSRDGGSGNTIYF
TRBV5-4	NA	TRBJ2-1	TRBD2	TGTGCCAGCAGCTTGGGGACTAGCGGGAGGGGGAATGAGCAGTTCTTC	CASSLGTSGRGNEQFF
TRBV6-5	few	TRBJ1-2	NA	TGTGCCAGCAGCCCCGAGCAGGGCACGAGGGGCTACACCTTC	CASSPEQGTRGYTF
TRBV10-2	NA	TRBJ2-1	TRBD2	TGCGCCAGCAGCGGACTAGCGGGGGGCCGGGGTAGAGATGAGCAGTTCTTC	CASSGLAGGRGRDEQFF
TRBV9	once	TRBJ2-3	NA	TGTGCCAGCAGCGTAGAGGGTTCCCGAGGGGATACGCAGTATTTT	CASSVEGSRGDTQYF
TRBV6-4	few	TRBJ1-1	NA	TGTGCCAGCAGTGACACGGACAGTCGGACTGAAGCTTTCTTT	CASSDTDSRTEAFF
TRBV28	NA	TRBJ1-4	NA	TGTGCCAGCAGAAGAGGGGTGGGGAATGAAAAACTGTTTTTT	CASRRGVGNEKLFF
TRBV11-3	NA	TRBJ2-7	NA	TGTGCCAGCAGCTTAGGGGGGACGAACGAGCAGTACTTC	CASSLGGTNEQYF
TRBV6-5	NA	TRBJ2-7	NA	TGTGCCACAATTAAGGGGGTCCACGAGCAGTACTTC	CATIKGVHEQYF
TRBV10-3	NA	TRBJ1-6	NA	TGTGCCATCAGCGGAGGTTTCTATAATTCACCCCTCCACTTT	CAISGGFYNSPLHF
TRBV7-6	NA	TRBJ2-1	TRBD1	TGTGCCAGCAGCTTAGCACAGGGGACCCACAATGAGCAGTTCTTC	CASSLAQGTHNEQFF
TRBV5-1	few	TRBJ2-7	NA	TGCGCCAGCAGCCGGGACGCCAGCTCCTACGAGCAGTACTTC	CASSRDASSYEQYF
TRBV2	NA	TRBJ1-6	NA	TGTGCCAGCACACTTTTGACAGCTAATTCACCCCTCCACTTT	CASTLLTANSPLHF
TRBV7-9	few	TRBJ2-2	NA	TGTGCCAGCAGCTTACGGACAGCGAACACCGGGGAGCTGTTTTTT	CASSLRTANTGELFF
TRBV5-6	NA	TRBJ1-5	NA	TGTGCCAGCAGCTTAAGGGTCCGGAACCAGCCCCAGCATTTT	CASSLRVRNQPQHF
TRBV2	NA	TRBJ1-3	NA	TGTGCCAGCAGTGAGTGGGGCTCGTATGGAAACACCATATATTTT	CASSEWGSYGNTIYF
TRBV11-2	NA	TRBJ1-2	NA	TGTGCCAGCAGCTTAGAGGGAGTCCCCTATGACTACACCTTC	CASSLEGVPYDYTF
TRBV4-1	NA	TRBJ2-7	TRBD2	TGCGCCAGCAGCCAAGATCCTAGTAGCGGGGATTACGAGCAGTACTTC	CASSQDPSSGDYEQYF
TRBV6-4	NA	TRBJ2-2	TRBD2	TGTGCCAGCAGGAAGACTAGCGCGAACACCGGGGAGCTGTTTTTT	CASRKTSANTGELFF
TRBV5-1	few	TRBJ2-2	NA	TGCGCCAGCAGCGTGGGAGGGAACACCGGGGAGCTGTTTTTT	CASSVGGNTGELFF
TRBV30	NA	TRBJ1-1	NA	TGTGCCTGGAGTTTAATCCCGGGGAAAACTGAAGCTTTCTTT	CAWSLIPGKTEAFF
TRBV7-8	NA	TRBJ2-3	TRBD2	TGTGCCAGCAGTCCCCAGACTAGCGGGGGCACAGATACGCAGTATTTT	CASSPQTSGGTDTQYF
TRBV14	once	TRBJ2-4	TRBD2	TGTGCCAGCAGCCAAGATGGTCTGGGGGGGAAAAACATTCAGTACTTC	CASSQDGLGGKNIQYF
TRBV30	NA	TRBJ2-7	NA	TGTGCCTGGAGCCTGGAGGTTGGCTACGAGCAGTACTTC	CAWSLEVGYEQYF
TRBV27	once	TRBJ1-2	TRBD1	TGTGCCAGCAGTTTGGGACAGGGGAACTATGGCTACACCTTC	CASSLGQGNYGYTF
TRBV18	NA	TRBJ1-6	NA	TGTGCCAGCTCCCCCAGGGGACAAAGCAATTCACCCCTCCACTTT	CASSPRGQSNSPLHF
TRBV6-1	NA	TRBJ2-1	NA	TGTGCCAGCTCTATTACTCGGGACAATGAGCAGTTCTTC	CASSITRDNEQFF
TRBV5-5	once	TRBJ2-6	NA	TGTGCCAGCAGGCCGACAGGCGGGTCTGGGGCCAACGTCCTGACTTTC	CASRPTGGSGANVLTF
TRBV5-1	NA	TRBJ1-1	TRBD1	TGCGCCAGCAGCTCCGGGGACAGGGTAGGCACTGAAGCTTTCTTT	CASSSGDRVGTEAFF
TRBV19	NA	TRBJ1-1	NA	TGTGCCAGTCTCTCAAGCCCAGTGAACACTGAAGCTTTCTTT	CASLSSPVNTEAFF
TRBV5-1	NA	TRBJ1-6	NA	TGCGCCAGCAGCTTGGGAACCGACAATTCACCCCTCCACTTT	CASSLGTDNSPLHF
TRBV14	NA	TRBJ1-1	NA	TGTGCCAGCAGCCTTACCGGGAGCACTGAAGCTTTCTTT	CASSLTGSTEAFF
TRBV10-3	NA	TRBJ1-6	TRBD1	TGTGCCATTGGGGACAGGACTAATTATAATTCACCCCTCCACTTT	CAIGDRTNYNSPLHF
TRBV5-1	NA	TRBJ2-2	NA	TGCGCCAGCAGCTTGGACAGGGTGGGGGAGCTGTTTTTT	CASSLDRVGELFF
TRBV5-7	NA	TRBJ2-7	NA	TGTGCCAGCAGCTTGGAAGCAGGGCCAACCTACGAGCAGTACTTC	CASSLEAGPTYEQYF
TRBV4-1	NA	TRBJ2-5	TRBD2	TGCGCCAGCAGCCAAGGGCTAGGACTAGCGGGGGGTGGAGTCCAAGAGACCCAGTACTTC	CASSQGLGLAGGGVQETQYF
TRBV27	few	TRBJ1-2	TRBD1	TGTGCCAGCAGTAGAACAGGGGGCTTTAGCTATGGCTACACCTTC	CASSRTGGFSYGYTF
TRBV7-9	NA	TRBJ2-7	NA	TGTGCCAGCAGCTACCGGAGGCAGGCTTCCTCCTACGAGCAGTACTTC	CASSYRRQASSYEQYF
TRBV27	NA	TRBJ1-1	TRBD1	TGTGCCAGCAGCACAGGGGGCACTGAAGCTTTCTTT	CASSTGGTEAFF
TRBV30	NA	TRBJ1-2	NA	TGTGCCTGGAGTGTACAGGGAGCCTATGGCTACACCTTC	CAWSVQGAYGYTF
TRBV12-1	few	TRBJ1-5	NA	TGTGCCAGCAGCCCCTTAGTACAGTCTTGCAATCAGCCCCAGCATTTT	CASSPLVQSCNQPQHF
TRBV4-1	NA	TRBJ1-3	NA	TGCGCCAGCAGCCAAGATCCGGGGGAGGGAAACACCATATATTTT	CASSQDPGEGNTIYF